Detailed here is one T cell receptor beta chain. CDR3 size: 13 residues. Germline loops: CDR1 SQVTM, CDR2 ANQGSEA. Trimming left V 0 bases short and J 2 bases short, with 8 bases between. Breast cancer patients provided tissue from their axillary draining lymph nodes. Each CDR3 protein is one row after TCRdb ran MiXCR on the multiplex PCR reads. The data contain about 140,000 distinct CDR3 sequences, less than 35% of them singletons. The sample comes from a study of breast tumors, draining lymph nodes, adjacent tissues. The sequence was collected from a female donor with breast cancer. Some clones in this sample may be carry-over from other donors' samples. Specimen: axillary lymph node tissue. The rearrangement uses TRBV29-1 and TRBJ2-7; unclear D gene. The CDR3 DNA follows: TGCAGCGTTGAAGACGGTTATACCTACGAGCAGTACTTC. Translating gives CSVEDGYTYEQYF.